This T cell receptor (beta chain) comes out of a study of shared clonotypes between healthy human individuals. The CDR3 covers 14 residues. Germline loops: CDR1 WSHSY, CDR2 SAAADI. V trimming: 2 bases; J trimming: 1 base; junction bases outside the gene matches: 1. The naive CD8 subset, CD45RO-negative cells positively selected for CCR7, excluded terminally differentiated effector memory CD45RA+ cells. The DNA input per sorted-subset replicate PCR was 200 ng, corresponding to 28,000 or so T cell genomes. In the original analysis: Filtering was not the same, since immunoSEQ gave junction-only sequences without quality scores. TCRdb keeps only in-frame clones here, not all; method: immunoSEQ multiplex PCR. V, J and clone size are those of that table, while D and trimming were read from the DNA. The sample has about 2.1 million clones, around 93% seen once.

This sequence joins TRBV10-2 and TRBJ2-5; 7 bases fit TRBD1. This TCR was sampled from a man younger than 35 in good health. Some clones in this sample may be carry-over from other donors' samples. The sequencing sample was made of naive CD8+ T cells from PBMCs. CDR3 coding DNA: TGCGCCAGCAGTGAGACAGGGGCCCAAGAGACCCAGTACTTC. Its protein product is CASSETGAQETQYF.